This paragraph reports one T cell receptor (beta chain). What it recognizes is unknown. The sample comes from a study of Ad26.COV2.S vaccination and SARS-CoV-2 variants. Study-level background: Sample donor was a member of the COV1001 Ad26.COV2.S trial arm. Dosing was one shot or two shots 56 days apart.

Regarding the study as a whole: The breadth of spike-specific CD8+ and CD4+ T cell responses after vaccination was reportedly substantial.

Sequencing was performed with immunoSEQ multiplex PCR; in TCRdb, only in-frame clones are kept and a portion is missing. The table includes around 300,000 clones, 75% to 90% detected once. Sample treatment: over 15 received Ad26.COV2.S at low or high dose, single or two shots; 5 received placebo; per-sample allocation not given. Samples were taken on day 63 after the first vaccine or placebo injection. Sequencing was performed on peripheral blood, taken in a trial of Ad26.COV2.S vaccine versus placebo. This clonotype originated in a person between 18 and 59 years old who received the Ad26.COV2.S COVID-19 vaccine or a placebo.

The CDR3 DNA follows: TGCGCCAGCAGTTCTGCCGAACTAGGAAGAAACACTGAAGCTTTCTTT. Translation: CASSSAELGRNTEAFF. The genes are TRBV5-1 and TRBJ1-1; no clear D gene. Trimming removed 5 bases at V and 2 bases at J, with 19 bases between. The CDR3 extends over 16 amino acids. The germline V gene encodes CDR1 SGHRS and CDR2 YFSETQ.